This TCR beta chain is from a study of blood T cell repertoires in COVID-19. This CDR3 is 14 amino acids long. Trimming cost V 1 base and J 5 bases, with 13 bases left between them. Germline V gene data show CDR1 as SGHNT and CDR2 as YYREEE (reference sequence). Methods used by the authors: The authors estimated nucleated cell counts from reference gene primer amplification. Assay: immunoSEQ multiplex PCR; the TCRdb copy retains only in-frame clones and omits some. That table furnishes V, J and clone size, whereas the DNA furnished D and trimming. The table includes approximately 470,000 clones, approximately 85% detected once.

The sequence derives from a human donor in a cohort sampled during active COVID-19. Sequencing input: peripheral blood. The V gene is TRBV5-4, the J gene TRBJ2-7; D might be TRBD2 (5 bases). The CDR3 sequence is CASSLRVGVDEQYF. Here the CDR3 DNA reads TGTGCCAGCAGCTTGAGGGTGGGAGTAGACGAGCAGTACTTC.